Below are 23 T cell receptor beta chains sequenced from a single sample in a study of human T cells and chemical hapten exposure. MiXCR, applied by TCRdb to the RACE reads, yields one record per CDR3 protein. The data show about 190,000 distinct CDR3 sequences, around 25% seen once. The sample's time point: patch test 3, about 24 weeks after DPC sensitization. Regarding treatment: therapeutic diphenylcyclopropenone sensitization with weekly scalp DPC. The source was whole blood, collected in connection with sensitization to the hapten diphenylcyclopropenone (DPC). Receptors originate from a woman aged 40 to 49 with alopecia areata. Some clones in this sample may be carry-over from other donors' samples.

V and J are TRBV24-1 and TRBJ2-3; TRBD2 aligns across 11 bases. The CDR3 is 17 amino acids. J gave up 1 base and V 3 bases, and 5 bases lay outside the gene matches. Per germline, CDR1 KGHDR and CDR2 SFDVKD. CDR3 amino acids: CATSDPRGLAGTDTQYF. The CDR3 DNA follows: TGTGCCACCAGTGATCCGCGGGGACTAGCGGGCACAGATACGCAGTATTTT.

The genes are TRBV29-1 and TRBJ1-3, with no clear D. Germline CDR1 reads SQVTM; CDR2 reads ANQGSEA. CDR3 length: 12 residues. Deletions cut 5 bases from V and 0 bases from J, with 5 bases between. CDR3 amino acids: CSVSISGNTIYF. The CDR3 bases are TGCAGCGTTTCCATCTCTGGAAACACCATATATTTT.

The chain couples TRBV12-3 or TRBV12-4 to TRBJ1-1; D is unresolved. The V end lost 3 bases, the J end lost 7 bases, and 6 bases lay between the germline ends. The length of the CDR3 is 11 residues. CDR3 sequence (DNA): TGTGCCAGCAGTTTCGGCCGTGAAGCTTTCTTT. Encoded protein: CASSFGREAFF.

This clonotype was counted only a few times. J is TRBJ2-7 and V is TRBV29-1; 7 bases map to TRBD1. This CDR3 contains 13 residues. Germline-derived CDR1 and CDR2 are SQVTM and ANQGSEA. The junction had 12 bases not matched to a gene; V was cut back by 4 bases and J by 9 bases. CDR3 loop: CSVGQGSSQGQYF. The CDR3 coding sequence is TGCAGCGTTGGACAGGGCTCGTCCCAGGGGCAGTACTTC.

This chain uses TRBV28 with TRBJ2-7; D may be TRBD1 (6 bases). V was pared by 7 bases and J by 5 bases, with 24 bases between. The CDR3 is made up of 16 amino acids. The germline gives CDR1 MDHEN, CDR2 SYDVKM. The CDR3 DNA follows: TGTGCCAGCACCCTCCTATCGGACAGAAAATCCCACGAGCAGTACTTC. This sequence encodes CASTLLSDRKSHEQYF.

The chain has TRBV28 and TRBJ2-7; TRBD2 aligns across 9 bases. Unmatched junction bases numbered 6, after V lost 6 bases and J lost 3 bases. CDR3 length: 14 amino acids. CDR1 and CDR2 from the germline V gene are MDHEN and SYDVKM. The CDR3 loop is CASRDSGSHYEQYF. Written as DNA, the CDR3 is TGTGCCAGCAGGGATAGCGGGAGCCACTACGAGCAGTACTTC.

This clonotype has more than one count but fewer than ten. V and J are TRBV20-1 and TRBJ2-7, with 7 bases matching TRBD1. This CDR3 has 13 residues. Germline V gene data show CDR1 as DFQATT and CDR2 as SNEGSKA (reference sequence). Trimming took 6 bases from V and 7 from J; bases not matched to a gene: 12. The CDR3 nucleotides read TGCAGTGCCAAAACATACAGGGGCAGGGAGCAGTACTTC. Amino acids: CSAKTYRGREQYF.

There are a few counts of this clonotype. This rearrangement joins TRBV12-3 or TRBV12-4 to TRBJ1-3, with D possibly matching TRBD1 (5 bases). This CDR3 comprises 15 residues. The V gene lost 6 bases and the J gene lost 0 bases, with 12 bases spanning the gap. The CDR3 coding sequence is TGTGCCAGCAGGCCTGACGGACACTCTGGAAACACCATATATTTT. It encodes CASRPDGHSGNTIYF.

The gene calls are TRBV18 and TRBJ2-1, with D tentatively TRBD2 (5 bases). Trimming took 3 bases from V and 1 from J, leaving 10 bases between them. The CDR3 has 15 residues. Germline lookup yields CDR1 KGHSH and CDR2 LQKENI. Here the CDR3 reads CASSPGVASYNEQFF. Written as DNA, the CDR3 is TGTGCCAGCTCACCCGGGGTAGCTTCCTACAATGAGCAGTTCTTC. Based on the CDR3 plus reference TRBV18 and TRBJ2-1, the full variable domain is NAGVMQNPRHLVRRRGQEARLRCSPMKGHSHVYWYRQLPEEGLKFMVYLQKENIIDESGMPKERFSAEFPKEGPSILRIQQVVRGDSAAYFCASSPGVASYNEQFFGPGTRLTVL.

This clonotype was seen more than once but under ten times. V gene TRBV29-1 combines with J gene TRBJ2-7; TRBD2 aligns across 7 bases. Losses at the gene ends were 6 bases for V and 4 bases for J; bases not matched to a gene: 9. Germline lookup yields CDR1 SQVTM and CDR2 ANQGSEA. The CDR3 is 13 amino acids. The CDR3 region is CSVRASGVYEQYF. CDR3 nucleotides: TGCAGCGTGAGGGCTAGCGGAGTTTACGAGCAGTACTTC.

This clonotype showed up just a few times. V usage is TRBV20-1 and J usage is TRBJ2-3, with 11 bases matching TRBD2. The V and J ends lost 1 base and 0 bases, in that order; junction bases with no gene match: 6. The CDR3 length is 17 residues. The germline gives CDR1 DFQATT, CDR2 SNEGSKA (reference sequence). For the CDR3, the DNA is TGCAGTGCTAGAGGATTAGCGGGAGGGCCGAGCACAGATACGCAGTATTTT. Protein product: CSARGLAGGPSTDTQYF.

V and J are TRBV12-3 or TRBV12-4 and TRBJ2-7; either TRBD1 or TRBD2 may fit D (7 bases each). Between the trimmed V and J ends, which lost 6 bases and 6 bases, there was a span of 15 bases. The CDR3 totals 13 residues. The CDR3 protein is CASRRAGGGEQYF. CDR3 bases: TGTGCCAGCAGGCGGGCAGGGGGGGGCGAGCAGTACTTC.

The chain joins TRBV2 to TRBJ2-6; D uncertain. The CDR3 is 17 amino acids. Per the germline V gene, CDR1 is SNHLY and CDR2 is FYNNEI. The germline V and J ends were trimmed by 1 base and 0 bases, with 10 bases remaining between them. CDR3 coding DNA: TGTGCCAGCAGTGAAGACAGAGCCGTCTCTGGGGCCAACGTCCTGACTTTC. It codes for CASSEDRAVSGANVLTF.

This clonotype showed up just a few times. The chain is built from TRBV7-2 and TRBJ2-5; 10 bases align to TRBD1. Germline CDR1 reads SGHTA; CDR2 reads FQGNSA. This CDR3 region has 15 residues. Trimming at V came to 3 bases and at J to 5 bases, leaving 6 bases not matched to a gene. The chain's CDR3 is CASSFATGGGETQYF. The CDR3 DNA sequence: TGTGCCAGCAGCTTCGCGACAGGGGGCGGTGAGACCCAGTACTTC.

The chain combines TRBV6-2 or TRBV6-3 with TRBJ2-2; D remains ambiguous. This CDR3 spans 13 amino acids. Trimming left V 6 bases short and J 5 bases short, with 10 bases between. Per germline, CDR1 MNHEY and CDR2 SVGEGT. In DNA form, the CDR3 reads TGTGCCAGCAGCCGTGATCGGACCGGGGAGCTGTTTTTT. Translation gives CASSRDRTGELFF.

This clonotype has a count of ten or more. The rearrangement links TRBV29-1 to TRBJ2-5, with a tentative D call TRBD2 (6 bases). Trimming took 6 bases from V and 4 from J, leaving 12 bases between them. The CDR3 runs to 12 residues. In germline, CDR1 is SQVTM, CDR2 ANQGSEA. CDR3 coding DNA: TGCAGCGTGGCAATCGGGGGAGAGACCCAGTACTTC. Protein sequence: CSVAIGGETQYF.

There are a few counts of this clonotype. This sequence joins TRBV6-2 or TRBV6-3 and TRBJ2-1; 7 nucleotides match TRBD2. The germline gives CDR1 MNHEY, CDR2 SVGEGT. The CDR3 extends over 15 amino acids. V shed 4 bases, J shed 0 bases, and the junction held 3 bases outside the gene matches. The CDR3 sequence: CASSWGGGSYNEQFF. CDR3 bases: TGTGCCAGCAGTTGGGGCGGGGGCTCCTACAATGAGCAGTTCTTC.

The table lists this clonotype with a few counts. The genes are TRBV12-3 or TRBV12-4 and TRBJ2-2; TRBD1 matches at 7 bases. With 6 bases clipped from V and 5 bases from J, the junction kept 9 bases outside the gene matches. The length of the CDR3 is 15 residues. The CDR3 sequence: CASSLDRVGTGELFF. CDR3 nucleotide sequence: TGTGCCAGCAGCCTTGACAGGGTGGGGACCGGGGAGCTGTTTTTT.

Worth noting for this clonotype: The junction departs from germline at one end; a sequencing error may be responsible. The chain links TRBV28 to TRBJ1-2; D perhaps matches TRBD1 (5 bases). Germline CDR1 is MDHEN and CDR2 is SYDVKM. The CDR3 length is 14 residues. The CDR3 DNA is TGTGCCAGCAGGGAGCGGGGGGGAATACGTGGCTACGCCTTC. It is translated as CASRERGGIRGYAF.

This clonotype was detected ten times or more. The DNA for the CDR3 is TGTGCCAGCAGTAGCCGGGACAGGGGTTCTAGCACAGATACGCAGTATTTT. Translating it yields CASSSRDRGSSTDTQYF. The V gene is TRBV27, the J gene TRBJ2-3; TRBD1 matches 10 bases. CDR3 length: 17 amino acids. Germline V gene sequence: CDR1 MNHEY, CDR2 SMNVEV (reference sequence). J gave up 0 bases and V 5 bases, and 8 bases lay outside the gene matches.

This clonotype was counted a few times. V and J are TRBV29-1 and TRBJ2-7; TRBD1 or TRBD2 may be the D gene (5 bases each). This CDR3 is 14 amino acids long. Germline V CDR1 and CDR2: SQVTM, ANQGSEA. Trimming left V 0 bases short and J 0 bases short, with 9 bases between. This CDR3 reads CSVEEGRASYEQYF. CDR3 nucleotides: TGCAGCGTTGAAGAGGGGCGGGCCTCCTACGAGCAGTACTTC.

The chain joins TRBV5-1 to TRBJ2-1; weak D call: TRBD2 (6 bases). This CDR3 contains 14 residues. V was shortened by 4 bases and J by 8 bases, with 16 bases between the two germline ends. CDR1 and CDR2 from the germline V gene are SGHRS and YFSETQ. The CDR3: CASSPITGEDEQFF. CDR3 DNA sequence: TGCGCCAGCAGCCCGATCACGGGGGAAGATGAGCAGTTCTTC.

Note on this clonotype: This sequence may be a read error, since a much larger clone differs from it by one base. V and J are TRBV27 and TRBJ1-2, with D perhaps matching TRBD1 (6 bases). The CDR3 runs 14 residues. Germline-derived CDR1 and CDR2 are MNHEY and SMNVEV (reference sequence). The CDR3 DNA follows: TGTGCCAGCAGTTTATGGCGGGGGCATAGCGGCTTCACCTTC. Amino acids: CASSLWRGHSGFTF.